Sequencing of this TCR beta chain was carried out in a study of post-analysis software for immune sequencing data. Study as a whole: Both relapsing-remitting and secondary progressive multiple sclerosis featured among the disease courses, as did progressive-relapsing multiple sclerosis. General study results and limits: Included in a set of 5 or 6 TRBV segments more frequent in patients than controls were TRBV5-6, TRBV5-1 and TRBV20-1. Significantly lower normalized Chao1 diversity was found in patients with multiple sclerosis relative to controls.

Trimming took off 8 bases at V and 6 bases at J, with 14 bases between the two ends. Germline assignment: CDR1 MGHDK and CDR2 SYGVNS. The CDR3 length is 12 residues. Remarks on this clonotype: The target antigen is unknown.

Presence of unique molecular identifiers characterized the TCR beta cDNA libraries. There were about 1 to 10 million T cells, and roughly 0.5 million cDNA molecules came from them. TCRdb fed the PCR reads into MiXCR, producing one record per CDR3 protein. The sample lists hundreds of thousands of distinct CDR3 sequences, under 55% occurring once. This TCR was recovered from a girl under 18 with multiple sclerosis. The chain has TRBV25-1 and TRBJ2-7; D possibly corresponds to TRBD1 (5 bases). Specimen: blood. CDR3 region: CASFSGRREQYF. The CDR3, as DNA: TGTGCCAGCTTTTCAGGGCGACGCGAGCAGTACTTC.